These T cell receptor beta chains were read from a single sample in a study of T cells in Graves' hyperthyroidism and ophthalmopathy. Each CDR3 protein gets one entry after TCRdb re-called the multiplex PCR reads with MiXCR. The table lists roughly 500,000 distinct CDR3 sequences, over 45% of them singletons, with around two fifths in the top ten. The sample comprised peripheral blood or thyroid tissue (not recorded which). These receptors were taken from an adult woman with Graves' disease, either hyperthyroidism or ophthalmopathy (not recorded which). Each CDR3 is given with its conserved first and last residue. Fields, in order: clone size, D gene, V gene, J gene, CDR3 DNA, CDR3 protein. A D gene is named only where the DNA matches it firmly. Clone size is given for some rows only: seen once, a few or many times, or a class if the clone is expanded.

many	NA	TRBV11-2	TRBJ2-5	TGTGCCGGAAGGGGGGCTGGGGAGACCCAGTACTTC	CAGRGAGETQYF
NA	TRBD2	TRBV7-3	TRBJ2-7	TGTGCCAGCAGCCTAACTGCTAGCGGAACAGTGTACGAGCAGTACTTC	CASSLTASGTVYEQYF
NA	TRBD1	TRBV25-1	TRBJ1-2	TGTGCCAGCAGTGAATATGACAGGGGGCAGGATGGCTACACCTTC	CASSEYDRGQDGYTF
few	NA	TRBV9	TRBJ2-5	TGTGCCAGCAGCTCCCCTGGGGGACAAGAGACCCAGTACTTC	CASSSPGGQETQYF
NA	NA	TRBV19	TRBJ2-3	TGTGCCAGTAGTATCCAGGGAGCAGATACGCAGTATTTT	CASSIQGADTQYF
few	NA	TRBV30	TRBJ1-1	TGTGCCTGGAGTAGAGAGGCTGAAGCTTTCTTT	CAWSREAEAFF
NA	NA	TRBV2	TRBJ2-2	TGTGCCAGCAGGGGGAGAGGCACCGGGGAGCTGTTTTTT	CASRGRGTGELFF
NA	NA	TRBV29-1	TRBJ1-1	TGCAGCTTTGGGGTCGTCACTGAAGCTTTCTTT	CSFGVVTEAFF
NA	NA	TRBV7-2	TRBJ2-7	TGTGCAAGCAGCCCGATATTAGGCCCCTACGAGCAGTACTTC	CASSPILGPYEQYF
many	TRBD2	TRBV7-3	TRBJ2-7	TGTGCCAGCAGCCATATGGGACTAGCGGGAGGCCCGAGGGGGGATGAGCAGTACTTC	CASSHMGLAGGPRGDEQYF
many	TRBD1	TRBV29-1	TRBJ2-7	TGCAGCGTCGTAACAGGGGGGAGGGAGCAGTACTTC	CSVVTGGREQYF
NA	NA	TRBV7-2	TRBJ2-5	TGTGCCAGCAGCCGAGGAGGGGGGTTAACAGAGACCCAGTACTTC	CASSRGGGLTETQYF
few	NA	TRBV6-5	TRBJ1-4	TGTGCCATCGGGCAAGCAACTAATGAAAAACTGTTTTTT	CAIGQATNEKLFF
NA	NA	TRBV7-6	TRBJ2-7	TGTGCCAGCAGCTTTTCGGGGGCGGAGTCCGAGCAGTACTTC	CASSFSGAESEQYF
NA	TRBD1	TRBV7-9	TRBJ1-2	TGTGCCGGCAGCCACCGGGACAGGGGCACCTCGGGCACCTTC	CAGSHRDRGTSGTF
NA	NA	TRBV7-2	TRBJ2-7	TGTGCCAGCAGCTTACGAGAGGGCGGGCCCGAGCAGTACTTC	CASSLREGGPEQYF
NA	NA	TRBV12-3/TRBV12-4	TRBJ2-7	TGTGCCAGCAGCTCCGGACAGGGCGGGGGCGAGCAGTACTTC	CASSSGQGGGEQYF
few	NA	TRBV19	TRBJ2-6	TGTGCCAGTAGTACCCGGGAGACTGGGGCCAACGTCCTGACTTTC	CASSTRETGANVLTF
many	NA	TRBV20-1	TRBJ2-5	TGCAGTGCTCGAGGGGGAGGGCACTACCAAGAGACCCAGTACTTC	CSARGGGHYQETQYF
NA	NA	TRBV29-1	TRBJ2-3	TGCAGCGTTGTCCAGCTAGAAACGCCCACAGATACGCAGTATTTT	CSVVQLETPTDTQYF
many	NA	TRBV12-3/TRBV12-4	TRBJ1-6	TGTGCCAGCAGTTGGGGCCTCATTAATTCACCCCTCCACTTT	CASSWGLINSPLHF
NA	TRBD2	TRBV7-9	TRBJ2-5	TGTGCCAGCAGCTCCCCGATCCAGTCTAACACCGGGGGGGTCTACTTC	CASSSPIQSNTGGVYF
many	TRBD1	TRBV7-3	TRBJ2-5	TGTGCCAGCAGCTTAACGTCCGGACAGGGGGAGACCCAGTACTTC	CASSLTSGQGETQYF
many	NA	TRBV24-1	TRBJ2-5	TGTGCCACCAGTGATTTCGGCAGCCAGACCCAGTACTTC	CATSDFGSQTQYF
NA	TRBD1	TRBV27	TRBJ1-6	TGTGCCAGCCGGGACAGAGATTCACCCCTCCACTTT	CASRDRDSPLHF
NA	NA	TRBV6-5	TRBJ2-7	TGTGCCAGCAGTTACGTACTCAGTCCCTACGAGCAGTACTTC	CASSYVLSPYEQYF
NA	TRBD1	TRBV20-1	TRBJ1-2	TGCAGTGCTGGGGGACAGGGGAACTATGGCTACACCTTC	CSAGGQGNYGYTF
NA	NA	TRBV10-3	TRBJ1-5	TGTGCCATCAGTGAGCAGGCAGGGAGCCCCAATCAGCCCCAGCATTTT	CAISEQAGSPNQPQHF
NA	NA	TRBV7-3	TRBJ1-4	TGTGCCAGCAGCTTAGGAGGGTTGGACCAACTGTTTTTT	CASSLGGLDQLFF
NA	TRBD2	TRBV20-1	TRBJ2-1	TGCAGTGCAACTAGCGGGAGGGACTTTGGTGAGCAGTTCTTC	CSATSGRDFGEQFF
NA	NA	TRBV20-1	TRBJ2-6	TGCAGTGCTGGAGATTTTAGGCTCGGCCGAGTGGCCAACATCCTGACTTTC	CSAGDFRLGRVANILTF
many	TRBD1	TRBV6-6	TRBJ1-5	TGTGCCAGCAGTATCTCCGGGACAGGGTGGAATCAGCCCCAGCATTTT	CASSISGTGWNQPQHF
NA	NA	TRBV5-1	TRBJ2-2	TGCGCCAGCAGCGTCCCCTCTATAGCTTCCGCCGGGGAGCTGTTTTTT	CASSVPSIASAGELFF
NA	NA	TRBV9	TRBJ2-6	TGTGCCAGCAGCGCAGGGGCGGGAGCTGGGGCCAACGTCCTGACTTTC	CASSAGAGAGANVLTF
many	NA	TRBV7-6	TRBJ2-2	TGTGCCAGCAGCTTAGTTAACAGGGAACAGAACACCGGGGAGCTGTTTTTT	CASSLVNREQNTGELFF
many	TRBD1	TRBV6-1	TRBJ1-4	TGTGCCAGCAGTGAATGGACAGGGGGTTTTGGAAAACTGTTTTTT	CASSEWTGGFGKLFF
NA	NA	TRBV2	TRBJ2-6	TGTGCCAGCAGGGAGGGGGGAAACGTCCTGACTTTC	CASREGGNVLTF
NA	TRBD1	TRBV7-2	TRBJ1-5	TGTGCCAGCAGTCACGCCGGACAGGGGAATCAGCCCCAGCATTTT	CASSHAGQGNQPQHF
few	TRBD2	TRBV12-3/TRBV12-4	TRBJ2-2	TGTGCCAGCAGTTTACGTAGGCGGGAGGGCCGAGGGGAGCTGTTTTTT	CASSLRRREGRGELFF
few	NA	TRBV12-3/TRBV12-4	TRBJ1-1	TGTGCCAGCAGTCAATACCTCAACACTGAAGCGTTCTTT	CASSQYLNTEAFF
many	NA	TRBV19	TRBJ1-1	TGTGCCAGTACAAAGGAACAGAACACTGAAGCTTTCTTT	CASTKEQNTEAFF
many	TRBD1	TRBV6-1	TRBJ1-2	TGTGCCAGCAGATCCACAGGGGGCGCAGAGGGCTACACCTTC	CASRSTGGAEGYTF
NA	NA	TRBV6-1	TRBJ2-2	TGTGCCAGCAGTGATATCAACACCGGGGAGCTGTTTTTT	CASSDINTGELFF